This T cell receptor beta chain was found in a study of blood T cells in healthy people across ages. Donation came from healthy Caucasian individuals in Russia who were aged roughly 6 to 95. This clonotype was counted a few times. PCR was performed a second time for about 6 to 11 cycles using a sample-barcoded 5' primer and a J-beta primer mix. TCRdb passed the 5' RACE reads through MiXCR, listing each CDR3 protein once. Here the sample spans 1.5 million to 2 million distinct CDR3 sequences, about 30% being singletons. V shed 8 bases, J shed 4 bases, and the junction held 14 bases outside the gene matches. The CDR3 contains 16 residues.

The sequence came from a woman aged 25 to 39 in good health. The material sequenced was blood. This chain connects TRBV12-3 or TRBV12-4 to TRBJ2-5, with TRBD1 identical over 9 bases. The CDR3 here is CASGGTGTGFGETQYF. CDR3 sequence (DNA): TGTGCCAGCGGAGGGACCGGGACAGGGTTCGGAGAGACCCAGTACTTC.